This T cell receptor (beta chain) emerged from a study of blood T cell repertoires in COVID-19. Whole-study context: There were acute and convalescent COVID-19 samples, and they came from the United States, Italy and Spain. T cells, B-cell-depleted T cells, or PBMCs supplied cDNA or gDNA.

The CDR3 is made up of 15 amino acids. Germline-derived CDR1 and CDR2 are SNHLY and FYNNEI. J gave up 2 bases and V 5 bases, and 7 bases lay outside the gene matches. Sequencing used immunoSEQ multiplex PCR; TCRdb keeps in-frame clones, though not all of them. The data hold 250,000 or so clones, with about 87% observed a single time. The sample comprised peripheral blood. The origin of this receptor is a man younger than 40 with COVID-19, enrolled during active disease. The chain joins TRBV2 to TRBJ1-2; 8 bases line up with TRBD1. The CDR3 reads CASSTNRGNNYGYTF. Here the CDR3 DNA reads TGTGCCAGCAGTACCAACAGGGGGAACAACTATGGCTACACCTTC. The full variable domain, completed using reference TRBV2 and TRBJ1-2, is EPEVTQTPSHQVTQMGQEVILRCVPISNHLYFYWYRQILGQKVEFLVSFYNNEISEKSEIFDDQFSVERPDGSNFTLKIRSTKLEDSAMYFCASSTNRGNNYGYTFGSGTRLTVV.